The 4 T cell receptor beta chains given below trace back to one sample, sequenced in a study of blood T cells in healthy people across ages. For the second PCR, which ran for 7 to 11 cycles, a sample-barcoded 5' primer and a J-beta primer mix were used. MiXCR was run by TCRdb on the 5' RACE reads, yielding one entry per CDR3 protein. The profile shows approximately 1,700,000 distinct CDR3 sequences, more than 35% of them singletons. The sequenced sample was blood. These receptors all come from a human donor in good health.

For this clonotype: One junction end does not reproduce the germline sequence, and a read error may be involved. The rearrangement joins TRBV5-1 to TRBJ2-2, with a weak D call TRBD1 (6 bases). The CDR3 is made up of 15 amino acids. Looked up from germline, CDR1 is SGHRS and CDR2 is YFSETQ. The CDR3 DNA reads as TGCGCCAGCAGCCCCCGTCAGGGGAACACCGGGGAGCGGTTTTTT. Amino acid sequence: CASSPRQGNTGERFF.

There are many counts of this clonotype. The J gene is TRBJ2-4, the V gene TRBV6-2 or TRBV6-3, with 11 bases matching TRBD2. This CDR3 contains 14 residues. From germline, CDR1 is MNHEY and CDR2 SVGEGT. The trim removed 8 bases at V and 9 bases at J, leaving 9 bases unmatched. Written as DNA, the CDR3 is TGTGCCAGCGGACTAGCGGGCCCCCGAGGCATTCAGTACTTC. It specifies CASGLAGPRGIQYF.

This clonotype has at least ten counts. The chain uses TRBV7-2 and TRBJ2-7, with TRBD2 matching over 8 bases. V trimming: 2 bases; J trimming: 5 bases; junction bases outside the gene matches: 5. This CDR3 has 14 amino acids. CDR1 is SGHTA, CDR2 FQGNSA, per germline. CDR3 amino acids: CASSLTPSGHEQYF. CDR3 nucleotide sequence: TGTGCCAGCAGCTTAACCCCTAGCGGGCACGAGCAGTACTTC.

V gene TRBV4-3 combines with J gene TRBJ2-5; D possibly corresponds to TRBD1 (6 bases). CDR3 size: 17 residues. The germline V gene encodes CDR1 LGHNA and CDR2 YSLEER. V gave up 0 bases and J gave up 4 bases, with 18 bases separating them. CDR3 protein: CASSQDQVRGILETQYF. As DNA, the CDR3 is TGCGCCAGCAGCCAAGATCAAGTCAGGGGTATTTTAGAGACCCAGTACTTC.